This TCR beta chain was found in a study of blood T cell repertoires in COVID-19. Clones were sequenced by immunoSEQ multiplex PCR, and TCRdb holds only the in-frame ones, with some missing. The data contain about 71,000 clones, more than 80% of them singletons. Germline values: CDR1 LNHDA, CDR2 SQIVND (reference sequence). This CDR3 has 15 residues. J was trimmed by 5 bases and V by 4 bases; bases with no gene match: 5. This chain uses TRBV19 with TRBJ2-2; 9 nucleotides agree with TRBD2. Material for sequencing was peripheral blood. The sequence came from a man between 25 and 39 years old with acute or convalescent COVID-19. CDR3 in amino acids: CASSNPAGGTGELFF. DNA for the CDR3: TGTGCCAGTAGTAACCCGGCGGGGGGGACCGGGGAGCTGTTTTTT.